This is a list of T cell receptor beta chains from one sample in a study of blood T cell repertoires in COVID-19. Profiled with immunoSEQ multiplex PCR; TCRdb holds only in-frame clones, not every one. This table has 110,000 or so clones, 75% to 90% appearing once. Sequencing used peripheral blood. The origin of the receptors is a human donor in a cohort sampled during active COVID-19. Each CDR3 is given with its conserved first and last residue. The order of the fields is J gene, V gene, CDR3 protein.

J: TRBJ2-3
V: TRBV2
CDR3: CASRLVGQRTDTQYF

J: TRBJ2-1
V: TRBV7-8
CDR3: CASRKQGDSYNEQFF

J: TRBJ1-3
V: TRBV6-6
CDR3: CASSSSGAGNTIYF

J: TRBJ2-7
V: TRBV29-1
CDR3: CSVVKTGPSYEQYF

J: TRBJ2-7
V: TRBV6-5
CDR3: CASVRVRGGEQYF

J: TRBJ2-5
V: TRBV5-1
CDR3: CASSRSGGKQETQYF

J: TRBJ1-2
V: TRBV9
CDR3: CASSNSYGYTF

J: TRBJ1-4
V: TRBV28
CDR3: CASSSRVSTNEKLFF

J: TRBJ1-1
V: TRBV6-5
CDR3: CASQGDRGVWTEAFF

J: TRBJ1-3
V: TRBV6-6
CDR3: CASSPLTGSGNTIYF

J: TRBJ1-4
V: TRBV18
CDR3: CASSPTGGTNEKLFF

J: TRBJ2-1
V: TRBV20-1
CDR3: CSASHGTSGANEQFF

J: TRBJ2-3
V: TRBV27
CDR3: CASSLTGLQTKTDTQYF

J: TRBJ2-7
V: TRBV5-5
CDR3: CASSLGDEQYF

J: TRBJ1-2
V: TRBV6-2/TRBV6-3
CDR3: CASSYFLPDGYTF

J: TRBJ1-4
V: TRBV30
CDR3: CAWSVPTGGGEKLFF

J: TRBJ1-5
V: TRBV2
CDR3: CASSPGQGLGQPQHF

J: TRBJ2-3
V: TRBV28
CDR3: CAITRAGDRVADTQYF

J: TRBJ2-1
V: TRBV4-1
CDR3: CASSQDRTSPFF

J: TRBJ2-2
V: TRBV11-2
CDR3: CASSPSARVTGELFF

J: TRBJ2-2
V: TRBV27
CDR3: CASSLSSVGELFF

J: TRBJ1-5
V: TRBV6-6
CDR3: CASSLDTSNQPQHF

J: TRBJ2-1
V: TRBV27
CDR3: CASSAGTSGTNEQFF

J: TRBJ2-1
V: TRBV5-5
CDR3: CASSIGGHRIYSYNEQFF

J: TRBJ1-4
V: TRBV27
CDR3: CASSSPGRTGGGGGEKLFF

J: TRBJ1-2
V: TRBV4-2
CDR3: CASSQGGQAYGYTF

J: TRBJ1-1
V: TRBV5-5
CDR3: CASSLSGHTEAFF

J: TRBJ2-2
V: TRBV9
CDR3: CASSPYRLATGELFF

J: TRBJ2-1
V: TRBV5-1
CDR3: CASRMGQGARDEQFF

J: TRBJ1-2
V: TRBV6-6
CDR3: CASSYSARGGYTF

J: TRBJ2-7
V: TRBV2
CDR3: CASSEASGYYEQYF

J: TRBJ2-7
V: TRBV5-4
CDR3: CASSLGRLGATYEQYF

J: TRBJ1-4
V: TRBV10-2
CDR3: CASTGGGESEKLFF

J: TRBJ2-2
V: TRBV18
CDR3: CASSVPGGELFF

J: TRBJ2-2
V: TRBV5-4
CDR3: CASSTGSANTGELFF

J: TRBJ2-5
V: TRBV25-1
CDR3: CASALRGGETQYF

J: TRBJ1-5
V: TRBV15
CDR3: CATSRDRLQLDPTNQPQHF

J: TRBJ1-4
V: TRBV6-6
CDR3: CASRDRVGEKLFF

J: TRBJ1-4
V: TRBV11-2
CDR3: CASSSTTATTNEKLFF

J: TRBJ2-7
V: TRBV7-2
CDR3: CASSLDLFGDRDYEQYF

J: TRBJ2-3
V: TRBV7-3
CDR3: CASSATSSGKLGTDTQYF

J: TRBJ2-2
V: TRBV5-4
CDR3: CASRLDRDDTGELFF

J: TRBJ2-1
V: TRBV6-4
CDR3: CASSAVDWSEQFF

J: TRBJ1-6
V: TRBV6-1
CDR3: CASSEWGQANSPLHF

J: TRBJ1-4
V: TRBV6-2/TRBV6-3
CDR3: CASSYWRNEKLFF

J: TRBJ1-1
V: TRBV5-1
CDR3: CASSLEGIGTEAFF

J: TRBJ2-7
V: TRBV7-2
CDR3: CASSLRGHSYEQYF

J: TRBJ2-5
V: TRBV7-6
CDR3: CASSAEQGSLETQYF

J: TRBJ2-7
V: TRBV30
CDR3: CAWSCGPFGAYEQYF

J: TRBJ1-3
V: TRBV18
CDR3: CASSALDGTGVFSSGNTIYF